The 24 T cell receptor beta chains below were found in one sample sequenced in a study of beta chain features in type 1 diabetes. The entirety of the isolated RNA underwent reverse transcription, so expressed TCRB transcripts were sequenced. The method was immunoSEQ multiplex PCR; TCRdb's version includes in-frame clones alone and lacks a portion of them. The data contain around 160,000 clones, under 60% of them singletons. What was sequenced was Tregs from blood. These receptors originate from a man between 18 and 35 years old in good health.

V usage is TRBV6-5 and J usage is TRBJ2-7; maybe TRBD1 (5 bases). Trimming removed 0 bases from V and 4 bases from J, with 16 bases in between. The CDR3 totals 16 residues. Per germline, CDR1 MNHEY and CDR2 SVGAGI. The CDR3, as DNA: TGTGCCAGCAGTTACTCGATAAACAGGCGGCCTTACGAGCAGTACTTC. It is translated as CASSYSINRRPYEQYF.

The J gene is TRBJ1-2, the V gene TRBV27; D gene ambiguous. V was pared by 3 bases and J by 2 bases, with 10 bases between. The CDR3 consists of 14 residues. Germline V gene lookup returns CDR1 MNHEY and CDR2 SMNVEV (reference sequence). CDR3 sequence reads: CASSLVSTNYGYTF. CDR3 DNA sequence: TGTGCCAGCAGTTTGGTCAGTACCAACTATGGCTACACCTTC.

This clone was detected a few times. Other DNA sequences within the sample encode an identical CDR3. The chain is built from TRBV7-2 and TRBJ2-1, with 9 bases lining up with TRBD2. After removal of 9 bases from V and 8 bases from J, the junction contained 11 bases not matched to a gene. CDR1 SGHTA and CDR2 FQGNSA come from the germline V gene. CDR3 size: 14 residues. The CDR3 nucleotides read TGTGCCAGTGACCCAGCGGGAGGTGAAGATGAGCAGTTCTTC. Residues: CASDPAGGEDEQFF.

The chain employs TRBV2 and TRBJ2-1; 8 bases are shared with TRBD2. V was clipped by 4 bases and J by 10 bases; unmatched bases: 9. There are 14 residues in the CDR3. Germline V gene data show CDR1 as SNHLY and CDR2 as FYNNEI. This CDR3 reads CASSAALAVTEQFF. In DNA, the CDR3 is TGTGCCAGCAGTGCCGCACTAGCGGTCACGGAGCAGTTCTTC.

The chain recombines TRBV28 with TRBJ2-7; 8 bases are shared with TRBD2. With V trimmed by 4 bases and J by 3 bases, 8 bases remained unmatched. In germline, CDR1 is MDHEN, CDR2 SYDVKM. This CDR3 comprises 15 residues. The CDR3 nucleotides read TGTGCCAGCAGTTCCCCCGGGAGGGGAGTCTACGAGCAGTACTTC. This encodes CASSSPGRGVYEQYF.

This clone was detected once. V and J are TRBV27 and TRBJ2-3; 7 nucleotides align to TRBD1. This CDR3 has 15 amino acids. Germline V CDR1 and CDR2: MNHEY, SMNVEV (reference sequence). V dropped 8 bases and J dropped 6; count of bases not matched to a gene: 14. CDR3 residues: CASGALGGNRDTQYF. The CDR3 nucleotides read TGTGCCAGCGGGGCATTAGGGGGCAACAGGGATACGCAGTATTTT.

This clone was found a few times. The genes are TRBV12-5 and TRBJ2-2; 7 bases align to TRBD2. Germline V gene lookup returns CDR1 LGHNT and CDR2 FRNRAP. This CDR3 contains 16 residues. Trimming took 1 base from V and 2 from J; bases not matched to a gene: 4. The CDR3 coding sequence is TGTGCTAGTGGTTTGGAAGCGGGAATCAACACCGGGGAGCTGTTTTTT. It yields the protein CASGLEAGINTGELFF.

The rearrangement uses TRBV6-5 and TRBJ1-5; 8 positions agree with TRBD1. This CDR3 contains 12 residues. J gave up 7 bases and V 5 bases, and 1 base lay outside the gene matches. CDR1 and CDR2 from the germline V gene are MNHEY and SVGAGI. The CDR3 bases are TGTGCCAGCAGTGCAGGGGGCCAGCCCCAGCATTTT. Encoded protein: CASSAGGQPQHF.

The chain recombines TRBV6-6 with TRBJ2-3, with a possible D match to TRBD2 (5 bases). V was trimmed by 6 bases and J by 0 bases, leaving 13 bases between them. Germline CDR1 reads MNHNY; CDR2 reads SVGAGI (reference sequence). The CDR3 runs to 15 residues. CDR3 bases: TGTGCCAGCAGCCGTACTCCGGGAAGCACAGATACGCAGTATTTT. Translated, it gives CASSRTPGSTDTQYF.

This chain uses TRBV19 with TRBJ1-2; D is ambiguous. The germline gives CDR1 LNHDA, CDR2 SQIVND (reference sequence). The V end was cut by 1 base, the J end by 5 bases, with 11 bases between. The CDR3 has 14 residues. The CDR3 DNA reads TGTGCCAGTAGTATAGCCAAGGCCGGGTATGGCTACACCTTC. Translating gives CASSIAKAGYGYTF.

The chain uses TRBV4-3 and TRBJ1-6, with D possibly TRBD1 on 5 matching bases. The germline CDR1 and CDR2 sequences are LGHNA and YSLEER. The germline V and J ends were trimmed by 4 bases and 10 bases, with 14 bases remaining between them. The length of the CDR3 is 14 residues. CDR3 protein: CASSPSRVGSPLHF. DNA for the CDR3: TGCGCCAGCAGCCCAAGCAGGGTAGGATCACCCCTCCACTTT.

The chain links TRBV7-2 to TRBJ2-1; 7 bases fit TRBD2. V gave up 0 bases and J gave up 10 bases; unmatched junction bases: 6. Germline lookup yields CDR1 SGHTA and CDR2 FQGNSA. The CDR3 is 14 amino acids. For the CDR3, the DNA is TGTGCCAGCAGCTTAGCCGCGGGGAGGGGCGAGCAGTTCTTC. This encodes CASSLAAGRGEQFF.

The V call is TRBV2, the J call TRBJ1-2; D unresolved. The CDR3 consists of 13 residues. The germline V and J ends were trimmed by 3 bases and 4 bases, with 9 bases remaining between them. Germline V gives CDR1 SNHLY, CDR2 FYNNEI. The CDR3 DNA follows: TGTGCCAGCAGTGAGGAGGTCTCCTATGGCTACACCTTC. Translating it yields CASSEEVSYGYTF.

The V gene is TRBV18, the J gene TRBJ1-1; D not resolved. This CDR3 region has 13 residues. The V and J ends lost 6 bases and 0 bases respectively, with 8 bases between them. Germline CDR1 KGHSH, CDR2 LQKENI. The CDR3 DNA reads TGTGCCAGCTCTCCAGCGTTGAACACTGAAGCTTTCTTT. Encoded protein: CASSPALNTEAFF.

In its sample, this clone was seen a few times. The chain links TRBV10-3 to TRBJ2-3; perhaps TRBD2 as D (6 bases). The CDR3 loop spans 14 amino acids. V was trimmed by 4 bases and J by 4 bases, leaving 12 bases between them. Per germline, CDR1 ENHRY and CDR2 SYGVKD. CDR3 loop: CAISVGTAADTQYF. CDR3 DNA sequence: TGTGCCATCAGTGTAGGGACTGCCGCAGATACGCAGTATTTT.

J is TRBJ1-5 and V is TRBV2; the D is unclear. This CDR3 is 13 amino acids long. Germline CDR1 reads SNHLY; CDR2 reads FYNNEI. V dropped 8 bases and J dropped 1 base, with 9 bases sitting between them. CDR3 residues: CASGGRSNQPQHF. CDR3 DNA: TGTGCCAGCGGAGGACGGAGCAATCAGCCCCAGCATTTT.

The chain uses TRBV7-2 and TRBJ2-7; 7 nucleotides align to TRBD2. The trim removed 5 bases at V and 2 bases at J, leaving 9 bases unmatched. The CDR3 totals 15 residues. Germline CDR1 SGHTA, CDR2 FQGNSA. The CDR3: CASSPTSSGPYEQYF. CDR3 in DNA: TGTGCCAGCAGCCCCACGTCTAGCGGTCCCTACGAGCAGTACTTC. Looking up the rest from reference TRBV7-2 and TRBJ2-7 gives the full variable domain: GAGVSQSPSNKVTEKGKDVELRCDPISGHTALYWYRQSLGQGLEFLIYFQGNSAPDKSGLPSDRFSAERTGGSVSTLTIQRTQQEDSAVYLCASSPTSSGPYEQYFGPGTRLTVT.

The CDR3 DNA is TGTGCCAGCAGTTGGGGACAGCTAAACACTGAAGCTTTCTTT. Encoded protein: CASSWGQLNTEAFF. V usage is TRBV5-6 and J usage is TRBJ1-1; 7 bases line up with TRBD1. This CDR3 is 14 amino acids long. The junction had 6 bases not matched to a gene; V was cut back by 5 bases and J by 2 bases. CDR1 is SGHDT and CDR2 is YYEEEE in the germline V gene.

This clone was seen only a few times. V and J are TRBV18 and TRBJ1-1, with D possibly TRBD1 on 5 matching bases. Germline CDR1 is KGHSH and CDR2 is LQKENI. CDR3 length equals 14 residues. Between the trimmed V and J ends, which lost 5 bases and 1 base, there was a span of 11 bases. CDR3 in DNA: TGTGCCAGCTCATCGGGACTTAAGAACACTGAAGCTTTCTTT. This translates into CASSSGLKNTEAFF. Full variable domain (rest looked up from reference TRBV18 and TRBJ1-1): NAGVMQNPRHLVRRRGQEARLRCSPMKGHSHVYWYRQLPEEGLKFMVYLQKENIIDESGMPKERFSAEFPKEGPSILRIQQVVRGDSAAYFCASSSGLKNTEAFFGQGTRLTVV.

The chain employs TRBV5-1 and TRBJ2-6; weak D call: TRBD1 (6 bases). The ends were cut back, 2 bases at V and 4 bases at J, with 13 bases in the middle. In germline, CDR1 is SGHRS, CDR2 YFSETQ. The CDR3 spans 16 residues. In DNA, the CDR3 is TGCGCCAGCAGCTTAATTAACAGGGCCGGGGCCAACGTCCTGACTTTC. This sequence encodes CASSLINRAGANVLTF.

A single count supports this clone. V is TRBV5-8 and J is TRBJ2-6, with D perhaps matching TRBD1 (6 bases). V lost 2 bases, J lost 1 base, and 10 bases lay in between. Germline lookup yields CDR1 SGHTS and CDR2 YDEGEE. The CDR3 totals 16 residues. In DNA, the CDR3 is TGTGCCAGCAGCTTTTGGGGGCGGTCTGGGGCCAACGTCCTGACTTTC. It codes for CASSFWGRSGANVLTF. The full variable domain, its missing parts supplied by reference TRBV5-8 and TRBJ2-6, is EAGVTQSPTHLIKTRGQQATLRCSPISGHTSVYWYQQALGLGLQFLLWYDEGEERNRGNFPPRFSGRQFPNYSSELNVNALELEDSALYLCASSFWGRSGANVLTFGAGSRLTVL.

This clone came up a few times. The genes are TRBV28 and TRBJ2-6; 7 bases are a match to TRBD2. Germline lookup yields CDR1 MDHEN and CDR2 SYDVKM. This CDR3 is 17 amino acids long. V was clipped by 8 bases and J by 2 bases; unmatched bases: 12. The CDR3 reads CASVRAGEVPGANVLTF. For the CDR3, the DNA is TGTGCCAGCGTAAGGGCGGGGGAAGTTCCTGGGGCCAACGTCCTGACTTTC.

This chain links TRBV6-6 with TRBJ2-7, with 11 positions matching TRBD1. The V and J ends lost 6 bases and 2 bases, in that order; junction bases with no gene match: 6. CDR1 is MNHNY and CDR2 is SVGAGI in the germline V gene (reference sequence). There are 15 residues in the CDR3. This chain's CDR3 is CASSRPGQGAYEQYF. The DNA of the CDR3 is TGTGCCAGCAGCCGACCGGGACAGGGGGCCTACGAGCAGTACTTC.

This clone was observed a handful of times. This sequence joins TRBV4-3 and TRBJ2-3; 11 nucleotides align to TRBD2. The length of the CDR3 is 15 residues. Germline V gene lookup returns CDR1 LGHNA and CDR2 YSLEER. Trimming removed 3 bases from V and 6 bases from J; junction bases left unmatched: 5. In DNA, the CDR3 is TGCGCCAGCAGCCATCTTAGCGGGGGGGAGGATACGCAGTATTTT. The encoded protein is CASSHLSGGEDTQYF.